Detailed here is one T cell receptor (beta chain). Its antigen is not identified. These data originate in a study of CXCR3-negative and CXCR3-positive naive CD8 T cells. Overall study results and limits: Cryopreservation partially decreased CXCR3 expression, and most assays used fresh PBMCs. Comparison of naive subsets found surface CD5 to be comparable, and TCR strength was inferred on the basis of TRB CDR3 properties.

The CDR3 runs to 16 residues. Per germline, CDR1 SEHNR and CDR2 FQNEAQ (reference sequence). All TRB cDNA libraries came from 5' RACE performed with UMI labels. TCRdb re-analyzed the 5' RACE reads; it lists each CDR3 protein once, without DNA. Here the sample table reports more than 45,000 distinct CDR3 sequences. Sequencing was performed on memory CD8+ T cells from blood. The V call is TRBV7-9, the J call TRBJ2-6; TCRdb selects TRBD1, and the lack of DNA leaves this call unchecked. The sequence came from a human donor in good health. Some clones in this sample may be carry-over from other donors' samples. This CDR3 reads CASTRTSGSGANVLTF.